This TCR beta chain was documented in a study of sequential checkpoint blockade in melanoma. On the study more broadly: Arm A got nivolumab then ipilimumab; arm B the reverse, 1:1. Each arm's sequence ended with maintenance nivolumab.

Documented treatment: randomized to nivolumab then ipilimumab (arm A) or the reverse (arm B). None of the patients previously received DNA-damaging chemotherapy. Live CD3+CD8+ CD19− CD56− cells were sorted from PBMCs. Clones were sequenced by immunoSEQ multiplex PCR, and TCRdb holds only the in-frame ones, with some missing. This sample has a few thousand clones, with about 78% found just once. Germline V CDR1 and CDR2: MGHRA, YSYEKL. The CDR3 has 13 amino acids. The chain recombines TRBV4-1 with TRBJ2-5; 9 bases align to TRBD1. The DNA end lines up better with TRBJ2-7; the J call may be wrong. The sample consisted of CD8+ T cells sorted from blood (inferred from file names), taken from a patient given nivolumab and ipilimumab in sequence. The clonotype was recovered from a human donor with melanoma. The CDR3 loop reads CASSYGQGNEQYF. The DNA for the CDR3 is TGCGCCAGCAGCTACGGACAGGGGAACGAGCAGTACTTC.